This T cell receptor beta chain is from a study of T cells in women clearing cervical HPV infection. Study details: Cases: HPV16-related CIN3 or worse on histology, 2 invasive cancers.

Details on this clone: Its antigen is not identified. The read is 3 residues too short to cover the CDR3 end, so that end is filled in from the germline J gene.

Clones were sequenced by immunoSEQ multiplex PCR, and TCRdb holds only the in-frame ones, with some missing. In all, the sample yields some 30,000 clones. Regarding the study as a whole: Timing of associations relative to infection is unclear; T-cell subsets were not isolated. TRBV6-7 relative abundance averaged around 0.11% in cases and 0.15% to 0.2% in controls.

The V end was cut by 0 bases, the J end by 4 bases, with 15 bases between. CDR3 length: 16 amino acids. CDR1 is SGHRS and CDR2 is YFSETQ in the germline V gene. Sequencing used blood buffy coat. The TCR was taken from a woman aged 18-69 years with a cervical HPV16 infection that either progressed to CIN3+ or cleared (not recorded which). This chain joins TRBV5-1 and TRBJ2-3; D might be TRBD1 (6 bases). This CDR3 reads CASSLDPGVGSDTQYF. The sequenced part of the CDR3 DNA is TGCGCCAGCAGCTTGGACCCAGGGGTTGGCTCAGATACG. Together with reference TRBV5-1 and TRBJ2-3, the CDR3 gives the full variable domain: KAGVTQTPRYLIKTRGQQVTLSCSPISGHRSVSWYQQTPGQGLQFLFEYFSETQRNKGNFPGRFSGRQFSNSRSEMNVSTLELGDSALYLCASSLDPGVGSDTQYFGPGTRLTVL.